Sequencing of this TCR beta chain was carried out in a study of identical twins' blood T cells. Authors' methods: Clonotypes per individual ranged from about 85,000 to nearly 500,000. One entry per CDR3 protein results from TCRdb running MiXCR on the 5' RACE reads. TCRdb's processing, not the authors' own work, is the source of the V and J calls. The sample consists of fewer than 450,000 distinct CDR3 sequences, over 25% of them appearing once. This clonotype was seen only a few times. Given a much more abundant clone one base away, this may be a read error. Sequencing was performed on PBMCs. The TCR was taken from a woman between 18 and 55 years old in good health.

As DNA, the CDR3 is TGTGCCAGCAGCAACTCCGGGACTAGCGGGGGCGAGGCCGGGGAGCTGTTTTTT. It translates to CASSNSGTSGGEAGELFF. The chain is built from TRBV6-2 or TRBV6-3 and TRBJ2-2, with 14 nucleotides matching TRBD2. Germline V gene lookup returns CDR1 MNHEY and CDR2 SVGEGT. This CDR3 region has 18 residues. V trimming: 6 bases; J trimming: 6 bases; junction bases outside the gene matches: 12.